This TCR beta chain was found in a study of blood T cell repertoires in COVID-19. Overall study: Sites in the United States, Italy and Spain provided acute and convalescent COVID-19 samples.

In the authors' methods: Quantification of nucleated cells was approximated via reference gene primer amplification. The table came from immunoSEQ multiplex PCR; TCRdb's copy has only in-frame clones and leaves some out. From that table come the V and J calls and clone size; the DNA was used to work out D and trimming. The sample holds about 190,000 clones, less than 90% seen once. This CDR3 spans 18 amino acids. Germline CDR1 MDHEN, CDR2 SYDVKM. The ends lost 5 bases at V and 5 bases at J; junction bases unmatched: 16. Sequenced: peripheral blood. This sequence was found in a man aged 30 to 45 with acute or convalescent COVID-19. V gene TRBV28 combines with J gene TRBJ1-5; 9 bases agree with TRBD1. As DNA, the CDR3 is TGTGCCAGCAGTCCAGCGGCGTTTTGGCGGACAGGGGATCAGCCCCAGCATTTT. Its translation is CASSPAAFWRTGDQPQHF.